A selection of T cell receptor beta chains follows, all from one sample in a study of T cell responses to AZD1222 COVID-19 vaccine. Measured with immunoSEQ multiplex PCR; TCRdb has only the in-frame clones, and not every one. The table includes 140,000 to 150,000 clones, roughly 91% detected once. The material was peripheral blood, obtained on day 0 of AZD1222 vaccination. These receptors were obtained from an adult in good health. CDR3s include the opening cysteine and the closing phenylalanine or tryptophan. The order of the fields is clone size, D gene, J gene, V gene, CDR3 protein, CDR3 DNA. A D gene is named only where the DNA matches it firmly. Where a row states a size, it is once, few, many or the class of an expanded clone; other rows omit it.

size: .
D: .
J: TRBJ2-2
V: TRBV4-3
CDR3: CASSQEKGWENTGELFF
DNA: TGCGCCAGCAGCCAAGAGAAAGGGTGGGAGAACACCGGGGAGCTGTTTTTT

size: .
D: TRBD1
J: TRBJ2-5
V: TRBV28
CDR3: CASRPPPGQGIETQYF
DNA: TGTGCCAGCAGACCACCGCCGGGACAGGGCATTGAGACCCAGTACTTC

size: .
D: .
J: TRBJ2-1
V: TRBV4-1
CDR3: CASSPHLSSYNEQFF
DNA: TGCGCCAGCAGCCCCCACTTGAGCTCCTACAATGAGCAGTTCTTC

size: .
D: TRBD1
J: TRBJ1-2
V: TRBV4-1
CDR3: CASSQEGQGIYGYTF
DNA: TGCGCCAGCAGCCAAGAGGGACAGGGTATCTATGGCTACACCTTC

size: .
D: TRBD2
J: TRBJ2-1
V: TRBV20-1
CDR3: CSATEREGLSFYNEQFF
DNA: TGCAGTGCTACTGAGCGGGAGGGCCTCTCCTTCTACAATGAGCAGTTCTTC

size: once
D: TRBD1
J: TRBJ1-1
V: TRBV18
CDR3: CASSPPIVKTGITEAFF
DNA: TGTGCCAGCTCACCACCTATTGTTAAGACAGGGATTACTGAAGCTTTCTTT

size: once
D: TRBD1
J: TRBJ1-4
V: TRBV28
CDR3: CATAEGASEKLFF
DNA: TGTGCCACCGCGGAGGGGGCGAGTGAAAAACTGTTTTTT

size: .
D: .
J: TRBJ1-6
V: TRBV7-2
CDR3: CASSLDSSYNSPLHF
DNA: TGTGCCAGCAGCTTAGACAGCTCCTATAATTCACCCCTCCACTTT

size: .
D: .
J: TRBJ1-6
V: TRBV5-1
CDR3: CASSLAGRENSPLHF
DNA: TGCGCCAGCAGCTTGGCCGGCAGGGAGAATTCACCCCTCCACTTT

size: .
D: TRBD1
J: TRBJ1-1
V: TRBV27
CDR3: CASSLNRGNTEAFF
DNA: TGTGCCAGCAGTTTAAACAGGGGGAACACTGAAGCTTTCTTT

size: .
D: .
J: TRBJ2-1
V: TRBV4-3
CDR3: CASSLGAGIYNEQFF
DNA: TGCGCCAGCAGCCTAGGTGCGGGGATCTACAATGAGCAGTTCTTC

size: .
D: TRBD1
J: TRBJ2-1
V: TRBV7-2
CDR3: CASSFYPGGSYNEQFF
DNA: TGTGCCAGCAGTTTCTATCCAGGGGGCTCCTACAATGAGCAGTTCTTC

size: .
D: .
J: TRBJ1-5
V: TRBV28
CDR3: CASSLYRVTQPQHF
DNA: TGTGCCAGCAGTTTATACAGGGTGACTCAGCCCCAGCATTTT

size: .
D: TRBD1
J: TRBJ2-7
V: TRBV6-5
CDR3: CASRGQVSSYEQYF
DNA: TGTGCCAGCAGGGGACAGGTTAGCTCCTACGAGCAGTACTTC

size: .
D: .
J: TRBJ1-6
V: TRBV19
CDR3: CASSIGGLNGSPLHF
DNA: TGTGCCAGTAGTATCGGGGGGCTAAATGGTTCACCCCTCCACTTT

size: .
D: .
J: TRBJ1-5
V: TRBV19
CDR3: CASSIRSGPNQPQHF
DNA: TGTGCCAGTAGTATCCGAAGTGGCCCCAATCAGCCCCAGCATTTT

size: .
D: TRBD1
J: TRBJ1-2
V: TRBV7-9
CDR3: CASSPSGGNYGYTF
DNA: TGTGCCAGCAGCCCGTCAGGGGGCAACTATGGCTACACCTTC

size: .
D: .
J: TRBJ1-4
V: TRBV7-9
CDR3: CASSPSGVANEKLFF
DNA: TGTGCCAGCAGTCCCTCAGGGGTGGCTAATGAAAAACTGTTTTTT

size: .
D: TRBD1
J: TRBJ1-2
V: TRBV6-5
CDR3: CASSPKTGGYGYTF
DNA: TGTGCCAGCAGTCCCAAAACAGGGGGCTATGGCTACACCTTC

size: .
D: .
J: TRBJ2-7
V: TRBV4-1
CDR3: CASSYGQRTYEQYF
DNA: TGCGCCAGCAGCTATGGACAGCGAACCTACGAGCAGTACTTC

size: .
D: .
J: TRBJ1-1
V: TRBV6-9
CDR3: CATEDSNTEAFF
DNA: TGTGCCACCGAGGACTCGAACACTGAAGCTTTCTTT

size: .
D: TRBD1
J: TRBJ2-1
V: TRBV18
CDR3: CASSPPGGVYNEQFF
DNA: TGTGCCAGCTCACCGCCAGGGGGCGTGTACAATGAGCAGTTCTTC

size: .
D: .
J: TRBJ2-2
V: TRBV29-1
CDR3: CSAPNTGELFF
DNA: TGCAGCGCCCCTAACACCGGGGAGCTGTTTTTT

size: once
D: .
J: TRBJ1-2
V: TRBV2
CDR3: CASRQGNYGYTF
DNA: TGTGCCAGCAGACAGGGCAACTATGGCTACACCTTC

size: .
D: .
J: TRBJ1-4
V: TRBV7-9
CDR3: CASSLAGPEKLFF
DNA: TGTGCCAGCAGCTTAGCTGGCCCGGAAAAACTGTTTTTT

size: once
D: TRBD1
J: TRBJ1-2
V: TRBV30
CDR3: CAFRTGTYGYTF
DNA: TGTGCCTTCCGGACAGGGACCTATGGCTACACCTTC

size: .
D: .
J: TRBJ1-2
V: TRBV12-3/TRBV12-4
CDR3: CASLRSGLVGYTF
DNA: TGTGCCAGCTTGCGTTCAGGGCTGGTGGGTTACACCTTC

size: .
D: TRBD1
J: TRBJ1-2
V: TRBV6-5
CDR3: CASSYLGQGGFGYTF
DNA: TGTGCCAGCAGTTACCTCGGCCAGGGGGGGTTTGGCTACACCTTC

size: .
D: .
J: TRBJ2-7
V: TRBV27
CDR3: CASSLTGRGNYEQYF
DNA: TGTGCCAGCAGTTTAACAGGGAGGGGGAACTACGAGCAGTACTTC

size: .
D: .
J: TRBJ2-7
V: TRBV6-5
CDR3: CASRREGLKAYEQYF
DNA: TGTGCCAGCAGGCGAGAGGGGCTTAAGGCCTACGAGCAGTACTTC

size: .
D: .
J: TRBJ1-1
V: TRBV5-1
CDR3: CASSLASMNTEAFF
DNA: TGCGCCAGCAGCTTGGCCAGCATGAACACTGAAGCTTTCTTT

size: .
D: .
J: TRBJ2-1
V: TRBV6-5
CDR3: CASSAGSSYNEQFF
DNA: TGTGCCAGCAGCGCGGGTAGCTCCTACAATGAGCAGTTCTTC

size: once
D: .
J: TRBJ1-1
V: TRBV7-3
CDR3: CASSYDRNTEAFF
DNA: TGTGCCAGCAGCTATGACAGGAACACTGAAGCTTTCTTT

size: .
D: .
J: TRBJ1-3
V: TRBV6-1
CDR3: CASSARSGASGNTIYF
DNA: TGTGCCAGCAGTGCTCGTTCGGGGGCGTCCGGAAACACCATATATTTT

size: .
D: .
J: TRBJ2-1
V: TRBV5-1
CDR3: CASRGGTYNEQFF
DNA: TGCGCCAGCAGGGGGGGTACCTACAATGAGCAGTTCTTC

size: once
D: .
J: TRBJ1-2
V: TRBV4-3
CDR3: CASSQGVRVGGYTF
DNA: TGCGCCAGCAGCCAAGGGGTCAGGGTGGGGGGCTACACCTTC

size: .
D: .
J: TRBJ1-5
V: TRBV6-6
CDR3: CASSYRNQPQHF
DNA: TGTGCCAGCAGTTACCGTAATCAGCCCCAGCATTTT

size: .
D: .
J: TRBJ1-1
V: TRBV5-5
CDR3: CASSLIGTLRTEAFF
DNA: TGTGCCAGCAGCTTGATAGGGACTTTACGGACTGAAGCTTTCTTT

size: .
D: TRBD1
J: TRBJ1-1
V: TRBV18
CDR3: CASSPGNRGPFF
DNA: TGTGCCAGCTCACCAGGGAACAGGGGACCTTTCTTT

size: few
D: .
J: TRBJ1-6
V: TRBV5-1
CDR3: CASSLAPNIGYNSPLHF
DNA: TGCGCCAGCAGCTTGGCCCCAAACATAGGGTATAATTCACCCCTCCACTTT

size: .
D: .
J: TRBJ2-3
V: TRBV27
CDR3: CASSQRGDTQYF
DNA: TGTGCCAGCAGTCAAAGGGGGGATACGCAGTATTTT

size: .
D: TRBD2
J: TRBJ2-3
V: TRBV9
CDR3: CASSVGTSGRGDTQYF
DNA: TGTGCCAGCAGCGTAGGGACTAGCGGGAGGGGAGATACGCAGTATTTT

size: .
D: .
J: TRBJ2-3
V: TRBV7-5
CDR3: CARTTTDTQYF
DNA: TGTGCCAGAACTACGACAGATACGCAGTATTTT

size: .
D: .
J: TRBJ1-2
V: TRBV6-5
CDR3: CASRVGEGDYGYTF
DNA: TGTGCCAGCAGGGTAGGGGAGGGTGACTATGGCTACACCTTC

size: .
D: TRBD1
J: TRBJ2-7
V: TRBV19
CDR3: CASSRETGGVDEQYF
DNA: TGTGCCAGTAGTAGGGAAACAGGGGGAGTGGACGAGCAGTACTTC

size: .
D: TRBD1
J: TRBJ1-1
V: TRBV7-9
CDR3: CASSLHGQGNTEAFF
DNA: TGTGCCAGCAGCCTCCACGGACAGGGTAACACTGAAGCTTTCTTT

size: once
D: .
J: TRBJ1-4
V: TRBV19
CDR3: CASSRDVSNEKLFF
DNA: TGTGCCAGTTCTAGGGACGTTTCTAATGAAAAACTGTTTTTT

size: .
D: .
J: TRBJ1-2
V: TRBV19
CDR3: CASSMLGGYTF
DNA: TGTGCCAGTAGTATGCTGGGTGGCTACACCTTC

size: .
D: .
J: TRBJ1-1
V: TRBV28
CDR3: CASNTYRATGEAFF
DNA: TGTGCCAGCAATACCTACAGGGCTACGGGGGAAGCTTTCTTT

size: .
D: .
J: TRBJ2-2
V: TRBV29-1
CDR3: CSVAIGGGSTGELFF
DNA: TGCAGCGTTGCGATAGGGGGGGGAAGCACCGGGGAGCTGTTTTTT

size: once
D: .
J: TRBJ2-1
V: TRBV24-1
CDR3: CATSLGGGRPSYNEQFF
DNA: TGTGCCACCAGTCTGGGAGGTGGGAGACCCTCCTACAATGAGCAGTTCTTC

size: .
D: .
J: TRBJ2-1
V: TRBV14
CDR3: CASSAQPNYYNEQFF
DNA: TGTGCCAGCAGCGCACAGCCAAACTACTACAATGAGCAGTTCTTC

size: once
D: TRBD1
J: TRBJ2-7
V: TRBV29-1
CDR3: CSVEYKVRGEQYF
DNA: TGCAGCGTTGAGTATAAGGTCAGGGGGGAGCAGTACTTC

size: .
D: TRBD1
J: TRBJ1-6
V: TRBV11-3
CDR3: CASSYTGGNSPLHF
DNA: TGTGCCAGCAGCTATACAGGGGGCAATTCACCCCTCCACTTT

size: .
D: TRBD1
J: TRBJ1-1
V: TRBV28
CDR3: CASSDHRTGSSVTEAFF
DNA: TGTGCCAGCAGTGACCACAGGACAGGGTCGTCCGTCACTGAAGCTTTCTTT

size: .
D: .
J: TRBJ1-5
V: TRBV18
CDR3: CASSPYRSGAGDQPQHF
DNA: TGTGCCAGCTCACCTTACCGTTCAGGGGCTGGGGATCAGCCCCAGCATTTT

size: .
D: .
J: TRBJ2-3
V: TRBV9
CDR3: CASSANTGTMLSTDTQYF
DNA: TGTGCCAGCAGCGCTAATACCGGGACGATGTTATCCACAGATACGCAGTATTTT

size: .
D: .
J: TRBJ1-5
V: TRBV27
CDR3: CASSVSSRTANQPQHF
DNA: TGTGCCAGCAGCGTCTCGTCAAGGACGGCAAATCAGCCCCAGCATTTT

size: .
D: .
J: TRBJ1-1
V: TRBV7-3
CDR3: CASSLTNVVTNTEAFF
DNA: TGTGCCAGCAGCTTAACAAACGTGGTGACGAACACTGAAGCTTTCTTT

size: .
D: .
J: TRBJ2-7
V: TRBV21-1
CDR3: CASITGLAETDYEQYF
DNA: TGTGCCAGCATCACGGGACTAGCGGAAACCGACTACGAGCAGTACTTC